This TCR beta chain originates from a study of cytotoxic CD8 clonotypes in ibrutinib-treated CLL. Notes on the study in general: Public clonotypes were uncommon and contracted or stayed stable on treatment.

Trimming removed 3 bases at V and 6 bases at J, with 10 bases between. CDR3 length: 13 residues. Looked up from germline, CDR1 is SGHNT and CDR2 is YYREEE (reference sequence). The assay was immunoSEQ multiplex PCR, and TCRdb's table has in-frame clones only and misses some. The repertoire has roughly 220,000 clones, approximately 79% of them found once; the top ten carry about an eighth. As concerns this clone: Antigen specificity is unknown.

This sequence joins TRBV5-4 and TRBJ2-1; D unresolved. The source is a human donor with chronic lymphocytic leukemia. The input for sequencing was PBMCs, taken after 12 months of ibrutinib treatment. The CDR3 nucleotides read TGTGCCAGCAGCTCAGACTGGTTCAATGAGCAGTTCTTC. Translating it yields CASSSDWFNEQFF.